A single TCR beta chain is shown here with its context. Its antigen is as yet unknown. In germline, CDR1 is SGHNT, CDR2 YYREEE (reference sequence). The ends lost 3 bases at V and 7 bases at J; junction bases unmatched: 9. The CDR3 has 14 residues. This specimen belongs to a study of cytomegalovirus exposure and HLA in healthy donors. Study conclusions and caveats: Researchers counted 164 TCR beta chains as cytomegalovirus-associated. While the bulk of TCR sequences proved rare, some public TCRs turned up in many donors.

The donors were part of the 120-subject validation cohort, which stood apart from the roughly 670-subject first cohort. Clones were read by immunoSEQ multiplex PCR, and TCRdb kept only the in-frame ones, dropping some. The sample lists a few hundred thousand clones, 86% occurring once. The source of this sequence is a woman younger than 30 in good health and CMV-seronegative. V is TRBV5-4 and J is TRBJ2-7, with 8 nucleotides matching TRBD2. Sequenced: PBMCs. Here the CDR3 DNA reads TGTGCCAGCAGCTCCCCGGGACTAGGTGAGGAGCAGTACTTC. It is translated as CASSSPGLGEEQYF.